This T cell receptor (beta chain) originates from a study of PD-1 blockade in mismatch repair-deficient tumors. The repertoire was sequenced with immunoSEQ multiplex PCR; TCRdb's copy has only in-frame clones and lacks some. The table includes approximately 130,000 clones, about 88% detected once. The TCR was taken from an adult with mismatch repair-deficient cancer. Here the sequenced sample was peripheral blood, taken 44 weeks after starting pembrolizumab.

CDR3 loop: CASSSHLAGVHEQFF. CDR3 nucleotides: TGTGCCAGCAGCTCTCATTTAGCGGGAGTACATGAGCAGTTCTTC. The chain is built from TRBV28 and TRBJ2-1; 9 bases fit TRBD2. V lost 6 bases and J lost 8; bases outside the gene matches: 11. The CDR3 contains 15 residues. Germline-derived CDR1 and CDR2 are MDHEN and SYDVKM.